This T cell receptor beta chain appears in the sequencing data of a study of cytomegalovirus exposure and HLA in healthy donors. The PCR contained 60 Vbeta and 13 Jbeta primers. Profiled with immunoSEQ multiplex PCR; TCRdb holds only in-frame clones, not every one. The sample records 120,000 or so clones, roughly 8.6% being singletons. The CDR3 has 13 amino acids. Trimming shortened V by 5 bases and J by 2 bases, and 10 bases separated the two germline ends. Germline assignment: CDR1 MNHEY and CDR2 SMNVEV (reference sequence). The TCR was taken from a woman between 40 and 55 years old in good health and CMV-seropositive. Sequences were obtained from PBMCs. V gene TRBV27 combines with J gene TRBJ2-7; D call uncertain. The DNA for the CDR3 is TGTGCCAGCAGTGCTAGTTCACCCTACGAGCAGTACTTC. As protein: CASSASSPYEQYF.